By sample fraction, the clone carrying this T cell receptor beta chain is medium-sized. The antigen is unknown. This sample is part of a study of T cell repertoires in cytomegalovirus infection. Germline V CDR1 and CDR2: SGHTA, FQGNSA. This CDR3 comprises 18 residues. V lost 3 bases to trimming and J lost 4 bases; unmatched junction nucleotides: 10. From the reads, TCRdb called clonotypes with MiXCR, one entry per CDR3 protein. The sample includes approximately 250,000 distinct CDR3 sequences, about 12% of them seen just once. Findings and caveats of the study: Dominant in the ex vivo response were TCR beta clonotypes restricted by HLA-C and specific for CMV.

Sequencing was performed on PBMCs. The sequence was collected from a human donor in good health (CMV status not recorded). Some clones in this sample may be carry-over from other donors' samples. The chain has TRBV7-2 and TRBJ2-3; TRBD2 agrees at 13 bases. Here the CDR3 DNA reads TGTGCCAGCAGCTTGGCAAAACTAGCGGGGGGGCAAGCAGATACGCAGTATTTT. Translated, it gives CASSLAKLAGGQADTQYF.